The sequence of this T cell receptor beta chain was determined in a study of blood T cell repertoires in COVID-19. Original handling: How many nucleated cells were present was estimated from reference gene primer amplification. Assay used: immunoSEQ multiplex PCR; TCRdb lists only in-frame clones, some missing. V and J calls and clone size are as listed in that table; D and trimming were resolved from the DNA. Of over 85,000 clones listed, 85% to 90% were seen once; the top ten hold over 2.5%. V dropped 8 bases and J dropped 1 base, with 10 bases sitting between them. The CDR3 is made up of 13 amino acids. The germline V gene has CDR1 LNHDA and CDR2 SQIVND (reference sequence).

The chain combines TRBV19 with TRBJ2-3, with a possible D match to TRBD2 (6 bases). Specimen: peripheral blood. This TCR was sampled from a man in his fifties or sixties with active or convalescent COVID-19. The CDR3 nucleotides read TGTGCCAGTGAAATAGCGGGCACAGATACGCAGTATTTT. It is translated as CASEIAGTDTQYF.